This TCR beta chain is drawn from a study of spatial heterogeneity in lung cancer. Study-wide results and limits: Ubiquitous expanded tumor TCRs appeared in blood more at resection than follow-up.

The sample's time point: blood at routine non-recurrence follow-up after resection. Unsorted whole RNA samples from tumor, nontumor lung or frozen PBMC were sequenced. Comment on this clonotype: Antigen specificity is unknown.

One entry per CDR3 protein, called by TCRdb with MiXCR from the 5' RACE reads. The data contain about 120,000 distinct CDR3 sequences, about 12% of them singletons. Source: PBMCs, taken at follow-up. The TCR was taken from a male donor with early-stage non-small cell lung cancer.

The CDR3 here is CASKTGTSDGGTQYF. The CDR3 nucleotides read TGCGCCAGTAAGACCGGGACTAGCGATGGCGGGACCCAGTACTTC. The chain joins TRBV5-1 to TRBJ2-5; 10 bases fit TRBD2. The CDR3 contains 15 residues. Germline CDR1 SGHRS, CDR2 YFSETQ. V shed 8 bases, J shed 7 bases, and the junction held 14 bases outside the gene matches.